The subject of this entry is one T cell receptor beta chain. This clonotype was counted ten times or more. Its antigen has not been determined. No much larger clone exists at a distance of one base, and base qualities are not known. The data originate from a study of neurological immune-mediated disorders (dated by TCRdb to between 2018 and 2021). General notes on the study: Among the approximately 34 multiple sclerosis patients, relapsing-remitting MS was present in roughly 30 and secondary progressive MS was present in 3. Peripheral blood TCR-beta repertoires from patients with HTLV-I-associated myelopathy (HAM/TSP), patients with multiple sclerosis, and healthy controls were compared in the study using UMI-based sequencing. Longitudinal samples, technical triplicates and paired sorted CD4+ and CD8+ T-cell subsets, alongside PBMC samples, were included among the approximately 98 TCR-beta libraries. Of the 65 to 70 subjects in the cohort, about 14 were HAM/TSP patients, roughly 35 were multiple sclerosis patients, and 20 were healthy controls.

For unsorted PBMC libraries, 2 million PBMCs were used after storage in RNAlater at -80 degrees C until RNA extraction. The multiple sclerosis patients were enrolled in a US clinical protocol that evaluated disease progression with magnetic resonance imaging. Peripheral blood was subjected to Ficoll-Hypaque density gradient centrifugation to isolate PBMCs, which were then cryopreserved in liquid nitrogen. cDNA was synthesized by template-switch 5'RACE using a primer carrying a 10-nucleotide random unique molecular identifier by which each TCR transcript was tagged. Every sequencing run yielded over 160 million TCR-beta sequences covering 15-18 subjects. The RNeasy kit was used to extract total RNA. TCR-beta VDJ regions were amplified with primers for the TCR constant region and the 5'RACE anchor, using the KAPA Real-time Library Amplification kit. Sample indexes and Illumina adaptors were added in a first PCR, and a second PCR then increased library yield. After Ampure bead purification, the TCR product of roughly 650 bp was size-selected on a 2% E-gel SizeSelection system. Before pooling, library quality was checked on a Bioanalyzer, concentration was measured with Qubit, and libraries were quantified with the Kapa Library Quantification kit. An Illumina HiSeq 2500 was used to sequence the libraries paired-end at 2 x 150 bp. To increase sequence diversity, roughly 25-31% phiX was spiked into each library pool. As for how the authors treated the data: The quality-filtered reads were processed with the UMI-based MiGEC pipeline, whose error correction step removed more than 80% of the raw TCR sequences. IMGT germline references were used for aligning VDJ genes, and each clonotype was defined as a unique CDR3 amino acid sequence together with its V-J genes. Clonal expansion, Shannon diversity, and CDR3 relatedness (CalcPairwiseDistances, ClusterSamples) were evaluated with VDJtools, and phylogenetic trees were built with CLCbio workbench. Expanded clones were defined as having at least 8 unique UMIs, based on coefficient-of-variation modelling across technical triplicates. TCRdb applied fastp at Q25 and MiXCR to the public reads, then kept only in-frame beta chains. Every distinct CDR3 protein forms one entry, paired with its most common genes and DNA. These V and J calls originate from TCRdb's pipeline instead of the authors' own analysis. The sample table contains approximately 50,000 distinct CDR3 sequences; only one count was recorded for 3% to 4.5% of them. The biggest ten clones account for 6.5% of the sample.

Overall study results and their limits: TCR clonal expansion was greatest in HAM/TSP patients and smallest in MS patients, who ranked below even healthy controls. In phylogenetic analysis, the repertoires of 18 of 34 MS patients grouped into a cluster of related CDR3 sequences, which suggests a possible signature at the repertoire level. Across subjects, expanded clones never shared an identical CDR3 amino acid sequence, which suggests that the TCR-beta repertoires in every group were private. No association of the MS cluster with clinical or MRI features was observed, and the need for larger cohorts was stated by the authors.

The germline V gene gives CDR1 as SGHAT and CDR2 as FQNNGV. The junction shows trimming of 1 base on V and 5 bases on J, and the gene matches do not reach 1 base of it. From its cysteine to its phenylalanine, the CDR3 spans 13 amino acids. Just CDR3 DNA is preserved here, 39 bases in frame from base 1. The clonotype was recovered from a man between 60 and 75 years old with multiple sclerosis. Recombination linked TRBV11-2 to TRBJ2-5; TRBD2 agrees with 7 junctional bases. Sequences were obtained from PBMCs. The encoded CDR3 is CASSLGGGETQYF. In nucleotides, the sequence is TGTGCCAGCAGCTTAGGGGGGGGGGAGACCCAGTACTTC.